This T cell receptor (beta chain) was sequenced during a study of CD8 T cells in Susac syndrome. The CDR3 contains 14 residues. Trimming removed 1 base at V and 5 bases at J, with 9 bases between. CDR1 and CDR2 (germline): SGHTA, FQGNSA. Sequencing of TCR beta, carried out with a high-throughput approach, was applied to CD8+ and CD4+ T cells from the blood. The RNA input was about 0.45 to 1 ug, and it was reverse transcribed with random hexamers. TCRdb itself ran the immunoSEQ multiplex PCR reads through MiXCR, one entry per CDR3 protein. The table includes 90,000 to 150,000 distinct CDR3 sequences, more than 85% detected once.

The TCR sequence derives from a human donor with multiple sclerosis. The sequencing sample was made of CD4+ T cells from PBMCs. The genes are TRBV7-2 and TRBJ1-5; D is uncertain. The CDR3 is CASSLGPKDQPQHF. The DNA for the CDR3 is TGTGCCAGCAGCTTAGGGCCGAAGGATCAGCCCCAGCATTTT.